These 11 T cell receptor beta chains share one sample of origin, sequenced in a study of blood T cell repertoires in COVID-19. The table came from immunoSEQ multiplex PCR; TCRdb's copy has only in-frame clones and leaves some out. Of hundreds of thousands of clones in the sample, approximately 91% are singletons; the top ten hold over 8%. Material: peripheral blood. The receptors shown here come from a man younger than 35 with active or convalescent COVID-19.

V is TRBV5-4 and J is TRBJ2-6; maybe TRBD1 (7 bases). This CDR3 spans 17 amino acids. V lost 5 bases to trimming and J lost 0 bases, with 15 bases between them. The germline V gene encodes CDR1 SGHNT and CDR2 YYREEE (reference sequence). CDR3 nucleotide sequence: TGTGCCAGCAGTCAGGGGGGTCCCCACTCTGGGGCCAACGTCCTGACTTTC. Translation gives CASSQGGPHSGANVLTF.

Many counts were recorded for this clone. The chain recombines TRBV6-5 with TRBJ2-5; TRBD1 matches at 7 bases. The CDR3 has 14 amino acids. CDR1 is MNHEY and CDR2 is SVGAGI in the germline V gene. V gave up 1 base and J gave up 5 bases; unmatched junction bases: 4. CDR3 region: CASSYLGGSETQYF. CDR3 nucleotide sequence: TGTGCCAGCAGTTACTTAGGGGGCAGTGAGACCCAGTACTTC.

This rearrangement joins TRBV5-1 to TRBJ1-6; the match to TRBD1 covers 7 bases. The CDR3 has 14 residues. V trimming: 2 bases; J trimming: 10 bases; junction bases outside the gene matches: 6. Germline V CDR1 and CDR2: SGHRS, YFSETQ. CDR3 region: CASSFQGDGSPLHF. CDR3 nucleotide sequence: TGCGCCAGCAGCTTCCAGGGGGACGGATCACCCCTCCACTTT.

In this sample, this clone turned up a few times. This sequence joins TRBV6-4 and TRBJ1-6; D possibly corresponds to TRBD1 (6 bases). This CDR3 contains 13 residues. V shed 2 bases and J shed 7 bases, with 6 bases lying between them. Germline loops: CDR1 MRHNA, CDR2 SNTAGT. In nucleotides, the CDR3 is TGTGCCAGCAGTGACGGGACAAATTCACCCCTCCACTTT. Translating gives CASSDGTNSPLHF.

The chain has TRBV29-1 and TRBJ2-6; possible D gene TRBD2, 6 bases. The CDR3 length is 14 residues. Germline V CDR1 and CDR2: SQVTM, ANQGSEA. Trimming left V 3 bases short and J 0 bases short, with 6 bases between. The CDR3 region is CSVDGSSGANVLTF. The CDR3 DNA reads TGCAGCGTTGACGGGAGCTCTGGGGCCAACGTCCTGACTTTC.

The V gene is TRBV6-2 or TRBV6-3, the J gene TRBJ2-3, with TRBD1 as a possible D gene (6 bases). Germline assignment: CDR1 MNHEY and CDR2 SVGEGT. Trimming took off 1 base at V and 2 bases at J, with 7 bases between the two ends. CDR3 length: 14 residues. The chain's CDR3 is CASSYLGATDTQYF. CDR3 coding DNA: TGTGCCAGCAGTTACTTGGGGGCCACAGATACGCAGTATTTT.

The V and J genes are TRBV14 and TRBJ2-1; D uncertain. The CDR3 is 17 amino acids. Trimming removed 1 base at V and 2 bases at J, with 15 bases between. Germline V CDR1 and CDR2: SGHDN, FVKESK. CDR3 residues: CASSQGQAVAPYNEQFF. DNA for the CDR3: TGTGCCAGCAGCCAAGGGCAGGCAGTGGCCCCCTACAATGAGCAGTTCTTC.

The chain carries TRBV19 and TRBJ1-1; 7 bases are shared with TRBD1. The V gene's germline CDR1 is LNHDA and CDR2 SQIVND (reference sequence). Losses at the gene ends were 5 bases for V and 1 base for J; bases not matched to a gene: 10. This CDR3 spans 16 amino acids. CDR3 amino acids: CASSPPGQRKNTEAFF. The CDR3 DNA reads TGTGCCAGTAGTCCCCCGGGACAGCGAAAGAACACTGAAGCTTTCTTT.

The V gene is TRBV10-2, the J gene TRBJ2-5; 9 bases agree with TRBD1. In germline, CDR1 is WSHSY, CDR2 SAAADI. The CDR3 contains 16 residues. V lost 5 bases to trimming and J lost 4 bases; unmatched junction nucleotides: 11. The CDR3 loop reads CASSRGWDRVGETQYF. For the CDR3, the DNA is TGCGCCAGCAGTCGGGGATGGGACAGGGTAGGAGAGACCCAGTACTTC.

The rearrangement joins TRBV10-3 to TRBJ2-3; 10 bases agree with TRBD2. CDR1 and CDR2 from the germline V gene are ENHRY and SYGVKD. This CDR3 is 16 amino acids long. J was trimmed by 6 bases and V by 3 bases; bases with no gene match: 9. CDR3 nucleotide sequence: TGTGCCATCAGTGACCTGGGGGAGCGGGGGGGGGATACGCAGTATTTT. Translation: CAISDLGERGGDTQYF.

J is TRBJ2-1 and V is TRBV6-2 or TRBV6-3, with a possible D match to TRBD2 (6 bases). Trimming left V 2 bases short and J 8 bases short, with 16 bases between. Looked up from germline, CDR1 is MNHEY and CDR2 is SVGEGT. This CDR3 contains 15 residues. CDR3 sequence (DNA): TGTGCCAGCAGTTACGGGACCCCCCGCGGGGATGAGCAGTTCTTC. The encoded protein is CASSYGTPRGDEQFF.